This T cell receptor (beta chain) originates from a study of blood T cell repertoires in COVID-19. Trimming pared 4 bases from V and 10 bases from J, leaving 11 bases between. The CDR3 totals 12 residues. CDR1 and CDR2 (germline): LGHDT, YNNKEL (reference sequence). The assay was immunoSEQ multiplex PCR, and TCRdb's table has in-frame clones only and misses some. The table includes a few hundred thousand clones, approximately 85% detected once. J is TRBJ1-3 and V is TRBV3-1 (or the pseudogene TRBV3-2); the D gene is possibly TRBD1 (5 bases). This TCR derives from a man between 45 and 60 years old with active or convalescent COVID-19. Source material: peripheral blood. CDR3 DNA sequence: TGTGCCAGCAGCCCCCGGCAGGGAACCATATATTTT. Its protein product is CASSPRQGTIYF.